This passage covers 20 T cell receptor beta chains from one sample sequenced in a study of cytomegalovirus exposure and HLA in healthy donors. The PCR ran on 60 Vbeta and 13 Jbeta primers. Measured with immunoSEQ multiplex PCR; TCRdb has only the in-frame clones, and not every one. There are about 160,000 clones in the sample; about 72% occur only once, and about 1.3% lies in the top ten. Specimen: PBMCs. The origin of the receptors is a man aged 55 to 70 in good health and CMV-seronegative.

In its sample, this clone was seen once. The sample carries other DNA sequences with the same CDR3. The rearrangement uses TRBV28 and TRBJ2-7, with TRBD2 as a possible D gene (7 bases). Germline V gene lookup returns CDR1 MDHEN and CDR2 SYDVKM. The CDR3 runs 15 residues. V shed 3 bases and J shed 2 bases, with 14 bases lying between them. The CDR3 region is CASSLSGGPTYEQYF. In DNA form, the CDR3 reads TGTGCCAGCAGTTTGTCCGGGGGGCCCACCTACGAGCAGTACTTC. The full variable domain, in which reference TRBV28 and TRBJ2-7 provide the parts outside the CDR3, is DVKVTQSSRYLVKRTGEKVFLECVQDMDHENMFWYRQDPGLGLRLIYFSYDVKMKEKGDIPEGYSVSREKKERFSLILESASTNQTSMYLCASSLSGGPTYEQYFGPGTRLTVT.

The CDR3 DNA sequence: TGTGCCAGCAGCCAAACCCCTTCAGTAGGAGGGAACTTAATCGAGCAGTTCTTC. Protein: CASSQTPSVGGNLIEQFF. The chain combines TRBV4-2 with TRBJ2-1; a weak D match, TRBD2 (6 bases). Germline V gene data show CDR1 as LGHNA and CDR2 as YNFKEQ. V lost 2 bases to trimming and J lost 10 bases, with 27 bases between them. The CDR3 spans 18 residues.

This clone was seen just once. The chain recombines TRBV19 with TRBJ1-3; unclear D gene. Germline values: CDR1 LNHDA, CDR2 SQIVND (reference sequence). This CDR3 contains 16 residues. V was trimmed by 5 bases and J by 3 bases, leaving 17 bases between them. The CDR3 region is CASSPWEPSGGNTIYF. CDR3 DNA: TGTGCCAGTAGTCCATGGGAGCCAAGCGGTGGAAACACCATATATTTT.

This rearrangement joins TRBV6-6 to TRBJ2-1, with D perhaps matching TRBD2 (5 bases). The V and J ends lost 2 bases and 6 bases respectively, with 11 bases between them. This CDR3 spans 14 amino acids. The V gene's germline CDR1 is MNHNY and CDR2 SVGAGI (reference sequence). CDR3 protein: CASSYPGVGNEQFF. CDR3 DNA: TGTGCCAGCAGTTACCCCGGGGTAGGCAATGAGCAGTTCTTC.

This clone was seen a single time. The chain combines TRBV28 with TRBJ2-7; D is possibly TRBD1 (5 bases). The CDR3 length is 13 residues. CDR1 MDHEN and CDR2 SYDVKM come from the germline V gene. V was cut by 7 bases and J by 0 bases, with 10 bases left in between. The CDR3 DNA follows: TGTGCCAGCATTACAGGCAGCTCCTACGAGCAGTACTTC. It translates to CASITGSSYEQYF.

In this sample, this clone turned up a few times. This sequence joins TRBV27 and TRBJ2-7; 8 bases fit TRBD1. Germline trimming cut 3 bases from V and 3 bases from J; bases unmatched to any gene: 1. The CDR3 spans 13 residues. Germline values: CDR1 MNHEY, CDR2 SMNVEV (reference sequence). CDR3: CASSLTGVYEQYF. The CDR3 bases are TGTGCCAGCAGTTTGACAGGGGTCTACGAGCAGTACTTC.

This chain uses TRBV4-2 with TRBJ2-5, with TRBD2 identical over 16 bases. The germline gives CDR1 LGHNA, CDR2 YNFKEQ. V was clipped by 4 bases and J by 5 bases; unmatched bases: 7. CDR3 length equals 17 residues. DNA of the CDR3: TGTGCCAGCAGCCTCGGGACTAGCGGGGGGGCCGCGGAGACCCAGTACTTC. Its translation is CASSLGTSGGAAETQYF.

The chain combines TRBV6-5 with TRBJ1-1; TRBD1 is a possible D gene (6 bases). Germline CDR1 reads MNHEY; CDR2 reads SVGAGI. This CDR3 is built from 15 residues. V dropped 4 bases and J dropped 3 bases, with 15 bases sitting between them. CDR3 sequence (DNA): TGTGCCAGCAGTTCGACGACAGGATTGTACACTGAAGCTTTCTTT. Amino acid sequence: CASSSTTGLYTEAFF.

The chain has TRBV27 and TRBJ2-1; D unresolved. Germline assignment: CDR1 MNHEY and CDR2 SMNVEV (reference sequence). CDR3 length: 13 amino acids. V was cut by 5 bases and J by 8 bases, with 13 bases left in between. In nucleotides, the CDR3 is TGTGCCAGCAGTCGCTCTATGGGCTATGAGCAGTTCTTC. Translation gives CASSRSMGYEQFF.

The J gene is TRBJ1-4, the V gene TRBV5-1; 11 nucleotides align to TRBD1. V trimming: 1 base; J trimming: 7 bases; junction bases outside the gene matches: 9. The CDR3 has 17 residues. Germline CDR1 is SGHRS and CDR2 is YFSETQ. The CDR3 bases are TGCGCCAGCAGCTTGTTCCCCCCGGGGACAGGGGGTGAAAAACTGTTTTTT. This gives the protein CASSLFPPGTGGEKLFF. The entire variable domain, with the rest obtained from reference TRBV5-1 and TRBJ1-4, is as follows: KAGVTQTPRYLIKTRGQQVTLSCSPISGHRSVSWYQQTPGQGLQFLFEYFSETQRNKGNFPGRFSGRQFSNSRSEMNVSTLELGDSALYLCASSLFPPGTGGEKLFFGSGTQLSVL.

The gene calls are TRBV7-2 and TRBJ2-7; TRBD1 aligns across 7 bases. With 1 base clipped from V and 4 bases from J, the junction kept 10 bases outside the gene matches. This CDR3 has 16 residues. Germline CDR1 is SGHTA and CDR2 is FQGNSA. CDR3 nucleotides: TGTGCCAGCAGCTTAGGGACAGGCGGATTATTTTACGAGCAGTACTTC. Amino acid sequence: CASSLGTGGLFYEQYF.

This clone was counted a few times. The chain joins TRBV11-2 to TRBJ2-5; no definite D call. CDR3 length: 15 residues. V dropped 1 base and J dropped 2 bases, with 11 bases sitting between them. Germline values: CDR1 SGHAT, CDR2 FQNNGV. CDR3 sequence (DNA): TGTGCCAGCAGCTTAGCAGGTGCGTCACAAGAGACCCAGTACTTC. Protein product: CASSLAGASQETQYF.

This clone was seen a handful of times. The chain uses TRBV10-3 and TRBJ1-4; a possible D gene is TRBD1 (5 bases). Germline lookup yields CDR1 ENHRY and CDR2 SYGVKD. There are 15 residues in the CDR3. Trimming stripped 5 bases from V and 3 bases from J, with 13 bases between. The CDR3 protein is CAISSPQTANEKLFF. The CDR3 region has the DNA TGTGCCATCAGTTCCCCGCAGACAGCTAATGAAAAACTGTTTTTT.

The chain employs TRBV7-2 and TRBJ2-7, with D perhaps matching TRBD1 (7 bases). The CDR3 has 16 amino acids. Germline loops: CDR1 SGHTA, CDR2 FQGNSA. Trimming cost V 2 bases and J 9 bases, with 23 bases left between them. CDR3 sequence: CASSLLMGGLPGGQYF. The CDR3 DNA sequence: TGTGCCAGCAGCTTACTTATGGGAGGTCTCCCAGGGGGGCAGTACTTC.

Comments on this clone: At one boundary the junction diverges from the germline segment, which might be a read error. V gene TRBV7-9 combines with J gene TRBJ2-2, with 8 bases fitting TRBD1. Germline values: CDR1 SEHNR, CDR2 FQNEAQ (reference sequence). This CDR3 region has 18 residues. CDR3 protein: CSSRSNPGQAANTGELFF. In DNA form, the CDR3 reads TGTTCCAGCAGATCCAATCCGGGACAGGCCGCGAACACCGGGGAGCTGTTTTTT.

The chain links TRBV6-5 to TRBJ1-1; 8 nucleotides align to TRBD1. The CDR3 has 16 residues. Per germline, CDR1 MNHEY and CDR2 SVGAGI. Trimming at V came to 4 bases and at J to 3 bases, leaving 10 bases not matched to a gene. The CDR3 loop reads CASSSSYRGVYTEAFF. In DNA form, the CDR3 reads TGTGCCAGCAGTTCCAGCTACAGGGGGGTCTACACTGAAGCTTTCTTT.

The rearrangement links TRBV5-8 to TRBJ2-5, with a possible D match to TRBD1 (7 bases). Germline values: CDR1 SGHTS, CDR2 YDEGEE. The CDR3 consists of 16 residues. Trimming left V 0 bases short and J 1 base short, with 13 bases between. CDR3 in amino acids: CASSLGLQGGQETQYF. CDR3 nucleotides: TGTGCCAGCAGCTTGGGGCTGCAGGGGGGCCAAGAGACCCAGTACTTC.

The chain carries TRBV30 and TRBJ1-4; D is unclear. Trimming left V 0 bases short and J 0 bases short, with 5 bases between. This CDR3 region has 14 residues. CDR1 is GTSNPN and CDR2 is SVGIG in the germline V gene (reference sequence). CDR3 sequence reads: CAWSVLATNEKLFF. CDR3 DNA: TGTGCCTGGAGTGTCCTCGCAACTAATGAAAAACTGTTTTTT.

The chain couples TRBV5-6 to TRBJ1-4; the D is unclear. V was pared by 1 base and J by 0 bases, with 16 bases between. This CDR3 has 18 amino acids. CDR1 and CDR2 from the germline V gene are SGHDT and YYEEEE. The DNA for the CDR3 is TGTGCCAGCAGCTTGATTTCTGTTGGCAGGTCAACTAATGAAAAACTGTTTTTT. It translates to CASSLISVGRSTNEKLFF. Supplemented by reference TRBV5-6 and TRBJ1-4, the full variable domain reads DAGVTQSPTHLIKTRGQQVTLRCSPKSGHDTVSWYQQALGQGPQFIFQYYEEEERQRGNFPDRFSGHQFPNYSSELNVNALLLGDSALYLCASSLISVGRSTNEKLFFGSGTQLSVL.

The rearrangement joins TRBV10-3 to TRBJ2-1, with 11 bases aligning to TRBD2. V was clipped by 6 bases and J by 2 bases; unmatched bases: 3. The CDR3 has 15 amino acids. The V gene's germline CDR1 is ENHRY and CDR2 SYGVKD. This CDR3 reads CAISTSGGPYNEQFF. For the CDR3, the DNA is TGTGCCATCAGCACTAGCGGGGGCCCCTACAATGAGCAGTTCTTC.